This TCR beta chain was captured by sequencing in a study of T cells in Graves' hyperthyroidism and ophthalmopathy. Study results and limitations: With a median lead of around 6.7 months before onset, the model predicted ophthalmopathy. Ophthalmopathy cases were set apart from stable hyperthyroidism by a 13 V-J model.

TCR beta CDR3 regions were amplified from RNA. The TCR CDR3 first-round RT-PCR relied on the HTBI primer set. TCRdb called the multiplex PCR reads again in MiXCR, with one record for every CDR3 protein. The table includes 450,000 to 600,000 distinct CDR3 sequences, just under 20% detected once. Diagnoses were made from clinical symptoms, serum measures (thyroxine and TRAb), thyroid ultrasound and orbital computed tomography. Each 10 ml fresh peripheral blood draw supplied the PBMCs. The CDR3 is 15 residues long. Germline trimming cut 2 bases from V and 10 bases from J; bases unmatched to any gene: 11. The germline V gene encodes CDR1 MNHNS and CDR2 SASEGT. This clonotype was recorded at least ten times. Antigen unknown.

Sequenced: blood. The chain employs TRBV6-1 and TRBJ1-1; 9 nucleotides agree with TRBD1. The source is a man aged 35 to 55 with Graves' ophthalmopathy. The CDR3 nucleotides are TGTGCCAGCAGTGAAAACAGGGGGCGCCGCGCGGCAGCTTTCTTT. Amino acid sequence: CASSENRGRRAAAFF.